This T cell receptor beta chain was recovered during a study of blood T cells in healthy people across ages. Study-level findings and limits: In older individuals, TCR beta diversity per million T cells was lower, falling roughly linearly with age.

With a J-beta primer mix and a sample-barcoded 5' primer, a second PCR ran about 7 to 11 cycles. Each of the cDNA molecules was tagged by a template-switch adaptor with 12 random nucleotides. TCRdb re-called the 5' RACE reads through MiXCR, storing one row per CDR3 protein. The table includes 1 million or so distinct CDR3 sequences, around 43% detected once. Trimming pared 5 bases from V and 3 bases from J, leaving 13 bases between. The CDR3 runs 14 residues. The V gene's germline CDR1 is SGHTA and CDR2 FQGNSA. Each sample yielded at least 7 million isolated PBMCs. This clonotype was observed a few times. Its antigen is not identified.

Sequencing input: blood. The clonotype was recovered from a woman aged 55-69 years in good health. The chain recombines TRBV7-2 with TRBJ2-5; D is ambiguous. The CDR3 region is CASSPGSLKETQYF. The CDR3 region has the DNA TGTGCCAGCAGCCCCGGGTCCCTCAAAGAGACCCAGTACTTC.